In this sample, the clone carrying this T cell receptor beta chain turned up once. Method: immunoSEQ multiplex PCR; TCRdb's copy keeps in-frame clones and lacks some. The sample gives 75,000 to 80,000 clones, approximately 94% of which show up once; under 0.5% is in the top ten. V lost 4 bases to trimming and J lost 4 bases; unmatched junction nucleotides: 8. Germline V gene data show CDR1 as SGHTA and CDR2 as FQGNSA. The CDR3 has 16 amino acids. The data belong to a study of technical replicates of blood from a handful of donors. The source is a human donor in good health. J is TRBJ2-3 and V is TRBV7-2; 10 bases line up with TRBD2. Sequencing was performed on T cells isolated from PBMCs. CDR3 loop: CASSSSSGRISDTQYF. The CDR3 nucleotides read TGTGCCAGCAGCTCCTCTAGCGGGAGAATATCAGATACGCAGTATTTT.